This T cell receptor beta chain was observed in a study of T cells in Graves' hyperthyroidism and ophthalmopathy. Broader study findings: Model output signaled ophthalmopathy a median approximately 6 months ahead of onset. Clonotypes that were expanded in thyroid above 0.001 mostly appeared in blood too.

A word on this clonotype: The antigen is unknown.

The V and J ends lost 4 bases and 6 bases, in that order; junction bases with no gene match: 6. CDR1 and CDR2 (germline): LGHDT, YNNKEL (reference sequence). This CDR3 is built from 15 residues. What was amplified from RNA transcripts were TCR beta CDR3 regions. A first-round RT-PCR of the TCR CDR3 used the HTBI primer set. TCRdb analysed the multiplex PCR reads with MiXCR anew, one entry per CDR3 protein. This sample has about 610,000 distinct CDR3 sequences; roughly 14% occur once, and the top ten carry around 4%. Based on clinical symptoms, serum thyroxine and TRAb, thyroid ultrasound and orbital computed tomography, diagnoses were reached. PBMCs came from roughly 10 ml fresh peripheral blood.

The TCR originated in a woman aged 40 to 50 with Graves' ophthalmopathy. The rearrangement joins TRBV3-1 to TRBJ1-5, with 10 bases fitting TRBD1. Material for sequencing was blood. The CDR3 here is CASSPRQGASQPQHF. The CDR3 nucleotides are TGTGCCAGCAGCCCGAGACAGGGGGCGAGTCAGCCCCAGCATTTT. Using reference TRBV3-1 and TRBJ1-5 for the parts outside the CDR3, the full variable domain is DTAVSQTPKYLVTQMGNDKSIKCEQNLGHDTMYWYKQDSKKFLKIMFSYNNKELIINETVPNRFSPKSPDKAHLNLHINSLELGDSAVYFCASSPRQGASQPQHFGDGTRLSIL.